This TCR beta chain was retrieved from a study of T cell repertoires in cytomegalovirus infection. Overall study context: Selected CMV epitopes included recently identified HLA-C-restricted ones as well as well-studied HLA-B-restricted ones.

On this clonotype: No antigen is known for it.

TCRdb used MiXCR to reprocess the reads, holding one entry per CDR3 protein. The sample lists some 150,000 distinct CDR3 sequences, 32% seen once, with about 52% in the top ten. Sample: CD8+ T cells from cultured PBMCs, taken from culture after CMV antigen stimulation. The clonotype comes from a human donor in good health (CMV status not recorded). Some clones in this sample may be carry-over from other donors' samples.

The DNA for the CDR3 is TGTGCCAGCAGTTTGTTATGGACAGGCTACGAGCAGTACTTC. This translates into CASSLLWTGYEQYF. The chain recombines TRBV28 with TRBJ2-7; TRBD1 aligns across 7 bases. The germline V gene encodes CDR1 MDHEN and CDR2 SYDVKM. The CDR3 is 14 amino acids. V shed 3 bases, J shed 3 bases, and the junction held 5 bases outside the gene matches.